This TCR beta chain was retrieved from a study of cytomegalovirus exposure and HLA in healthy donors. Vbeta (60) and Jbeta (13) primers were used in the PCR. The table came from immunoSEQ multiplex PCR; TCRdb's copy has only in-frame clones and leaves some out. In the table there are some 140,000 clones, approximately 85% of which are singletons. The study's findings and limits: Most CMV-associated TCR beta chains were later found to appear HLA-restricted. Per published reports, the classifier diagnosed cytomegalovirus status with high specificity and sensitivity. Associated with cytomegalovirus, according to the listing, were 164 TCR beta chains.

In regard to this clone: Its cognate antigen is unknown.

The ends lost 4 bases at V and 11 bases at J; junction bases unmatched: 17. Germline assignment: CDR1 LNHDA and CDR2 SQIVND (reference sequence). The CDR3 spans 16 residues. V and J are TRBV19 and TRBJ1-5, with TRBD1 matching over 7 bases. The clonotype comes from a young woman in good health and CMV-seropositive. The material sequenced was PBMCs. The CDR3 DNA reads as TGTGCCAGTAGTAGCCTTTCAGGGGGAGTACCTTGTGCCCAGCATTTT. Protein: CASSSLSGGVPCAQHF. Supplemented by reference TRBV19 and TRBJ1-5, the full variable domain reads DGGITQSPKYLFRKEGQNVTLSCEQNLNHDAMYWYRQDPGQGLRLIYYSQIVNDFQKGDIAEGYSVSREKKESFPLTVTSAQKNPTAFYLCASSSLSGGVPCAQHFGDGTRLSIL.